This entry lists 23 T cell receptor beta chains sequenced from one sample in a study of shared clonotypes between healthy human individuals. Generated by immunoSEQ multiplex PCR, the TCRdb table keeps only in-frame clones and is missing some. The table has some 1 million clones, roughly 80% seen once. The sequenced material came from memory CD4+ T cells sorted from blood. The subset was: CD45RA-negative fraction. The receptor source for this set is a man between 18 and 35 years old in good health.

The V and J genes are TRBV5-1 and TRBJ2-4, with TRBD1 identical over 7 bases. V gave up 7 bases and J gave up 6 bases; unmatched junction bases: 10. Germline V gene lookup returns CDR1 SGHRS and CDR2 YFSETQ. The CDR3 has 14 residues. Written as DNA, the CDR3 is TGCGCCAGCCACATTGGACAGGCGGGAAACATTCAGTACTTC. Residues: CASHIGQAGNIQYF.

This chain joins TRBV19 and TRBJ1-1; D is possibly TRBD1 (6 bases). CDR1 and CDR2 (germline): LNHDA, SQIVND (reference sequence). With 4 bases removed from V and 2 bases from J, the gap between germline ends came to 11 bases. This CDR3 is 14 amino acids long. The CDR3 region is CASSNQGHNTEAFF. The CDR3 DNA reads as TGTGCCAGTAGTAACCAGGGGCACAACACTGAAGCTTTCTTT. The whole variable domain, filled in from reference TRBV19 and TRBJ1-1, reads DGGITQSPKYLFRKEGQNVTLSCEQNLNHDAMYWYRQDPGQGLRLIYYSQIVNDFQKGDIAEGYSVSREKKESFPLTVTSAQKNPTAFYLCASSNQGHNTEAFFGQGTRLTVV.

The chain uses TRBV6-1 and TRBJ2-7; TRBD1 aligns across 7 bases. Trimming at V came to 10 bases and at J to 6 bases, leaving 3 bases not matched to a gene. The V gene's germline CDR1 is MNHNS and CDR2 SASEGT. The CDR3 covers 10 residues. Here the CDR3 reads CATRQGEQYF. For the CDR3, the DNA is TGTGCCACCAGACAGGGCGAGCAGTACTTC.

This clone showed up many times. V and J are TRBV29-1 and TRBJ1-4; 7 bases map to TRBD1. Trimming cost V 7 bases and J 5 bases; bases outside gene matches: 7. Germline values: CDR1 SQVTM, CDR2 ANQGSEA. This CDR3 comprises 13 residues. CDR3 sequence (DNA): TGCAGCGCTGGGGACAGACGGAATGAAAAACTGTTTTTT. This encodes CSAGDRRNEKLFF.

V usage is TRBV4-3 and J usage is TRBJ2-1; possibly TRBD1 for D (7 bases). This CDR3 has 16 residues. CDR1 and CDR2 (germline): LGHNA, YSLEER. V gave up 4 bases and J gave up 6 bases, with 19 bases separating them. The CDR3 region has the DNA TGCGCCAGCAGCCCGCACTCAGGGGGGACGAGCAATGAGCAGTTCTTC. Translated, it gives CASSPHSGGTSNEQFF.

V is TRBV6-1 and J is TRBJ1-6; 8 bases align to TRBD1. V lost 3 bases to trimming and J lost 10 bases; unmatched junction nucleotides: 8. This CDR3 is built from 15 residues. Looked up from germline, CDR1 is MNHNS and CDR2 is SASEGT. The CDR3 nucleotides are TGTGCCAGCAGTGATGTGGACAGGGTGTACTCACCCCTCCACTTT. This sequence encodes CASSDVDRVYSPLHF.

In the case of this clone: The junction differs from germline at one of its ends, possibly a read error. CDR3 protein: CASSSTTSSTQYF. The CDR3 DNA follows: TGTGCTAGCAGCTCCACCACTAGCAGTACGCAGTATTTT. The chain uses TRBV7-7 and TRBJ2-3; tentative D call: TRBD2 (6 bases). This CDR3 has 13 residues. CDR1 is SSHAT and CDR2 is FNYEAQ in the germline V gene (reference sequence).

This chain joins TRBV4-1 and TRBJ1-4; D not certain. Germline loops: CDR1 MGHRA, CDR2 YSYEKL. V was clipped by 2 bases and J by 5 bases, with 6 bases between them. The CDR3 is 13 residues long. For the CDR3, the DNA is TGCGCCAGCAGCCAAATCCTGAATGAAAAACTGTTTTTT. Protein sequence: CASSQILNEKLFF.

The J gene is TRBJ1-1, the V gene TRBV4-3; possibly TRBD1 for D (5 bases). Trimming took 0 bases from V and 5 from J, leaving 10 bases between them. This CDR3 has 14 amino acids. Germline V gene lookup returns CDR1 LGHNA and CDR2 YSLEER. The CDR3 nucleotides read TGCGCCAGCAGCCAAGATGCAGGGTGGACTGAAGCTTTCTTT. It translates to CASSQDAGWTEAFF.

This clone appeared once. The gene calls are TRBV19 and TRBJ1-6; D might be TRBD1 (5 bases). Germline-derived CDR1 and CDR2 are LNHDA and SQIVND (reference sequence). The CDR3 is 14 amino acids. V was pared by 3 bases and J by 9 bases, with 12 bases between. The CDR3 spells CASSIQGRSSPLHF. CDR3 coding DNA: TGTGCCAGTAGTATTCAGGGACGAAGTTCACCCCTCCACTTT.

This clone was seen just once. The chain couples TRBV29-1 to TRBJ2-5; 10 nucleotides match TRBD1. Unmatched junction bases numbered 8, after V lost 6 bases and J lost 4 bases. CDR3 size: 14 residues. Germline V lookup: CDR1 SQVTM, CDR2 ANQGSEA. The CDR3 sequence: CSVDARTGGETQYF. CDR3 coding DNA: TGCAGCGTGGACGCTCGGACAGGGGGAGAGACCCAGTACTTC.

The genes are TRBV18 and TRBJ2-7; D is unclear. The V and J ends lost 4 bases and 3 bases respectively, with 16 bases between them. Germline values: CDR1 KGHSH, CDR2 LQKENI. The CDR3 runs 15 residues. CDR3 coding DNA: TGTGCCAGCTCACTCGACACCACTACCCTCTACGAGCAGTACTTC. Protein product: CASSLDTTTLYEQYF.

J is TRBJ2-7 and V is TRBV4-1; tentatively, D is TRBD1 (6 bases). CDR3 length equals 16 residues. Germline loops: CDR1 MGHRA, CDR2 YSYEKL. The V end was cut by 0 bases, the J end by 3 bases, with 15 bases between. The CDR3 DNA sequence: TGCGCCAGCAGCCAAGATTCTCCAGGGGCTATCTACGAGCAGTACTTC. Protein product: CASSQDSPGAIYEQYF.

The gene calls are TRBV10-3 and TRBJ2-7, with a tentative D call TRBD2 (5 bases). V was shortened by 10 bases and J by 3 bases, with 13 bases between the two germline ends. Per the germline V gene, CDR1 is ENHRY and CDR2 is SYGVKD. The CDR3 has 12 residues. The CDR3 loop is CASEDGNYEQYF. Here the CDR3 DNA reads TGTGCCAGCGAAGACGGGAACTACGAGCAGTACTTC.

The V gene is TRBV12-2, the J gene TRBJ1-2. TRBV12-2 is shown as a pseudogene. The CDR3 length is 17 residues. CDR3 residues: CASRLAPPAGAAYGYTF. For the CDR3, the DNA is TGTGCAAGTCGCTTAGCACCCCCCGCGGGGGCTGCCTATGGCTACACCTTC.

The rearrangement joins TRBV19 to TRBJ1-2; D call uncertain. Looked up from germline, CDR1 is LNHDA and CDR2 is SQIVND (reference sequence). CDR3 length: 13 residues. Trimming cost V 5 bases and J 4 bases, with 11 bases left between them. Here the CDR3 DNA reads TGTGCCAGTAGTTCGGGGAGCGCCTATGGCTACACCTTC. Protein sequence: CASSSGSAYGYTF.

CDR3: CASSYPIGGANYGYTF. The CDR3 nucleotides are TGTGCCAGCAGTTACCCGATAGGAGGGGCCAACTATGGCTACACCTTC. The J gene is TRBJ1-2, the V gene TRBV6-6; D is perhaps TRBD1 (5 bases). The V end was cut by 2 bases, the J end by 2 bases, with 15 bases between. Germline V gene data show CDR1 as MNHNY and CDR2 as SVGAGI (reference sequence). The CDR3 is 16 amino acids.

For the CDR3, the DNA is TGCAGCGGGGGGACAGGGGGAGATACGCAGTATTTT. Its protein is CSGGTGGDTQYF. The chain joins TRBV29-1 to TRBJ2-3; 11 nucleotides agree with TRBD1. This CDR3 comprises 12 residues. Germline V lookup: CDR1 SQVTM, CDR2 ANQGSEA. The J segment lost 5 bases and the V segment lost 7 bases, leaving 2 bases of the junction unmatched.

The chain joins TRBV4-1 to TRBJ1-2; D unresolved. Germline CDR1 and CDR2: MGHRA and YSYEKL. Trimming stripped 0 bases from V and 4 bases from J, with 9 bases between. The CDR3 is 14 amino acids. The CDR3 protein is CASSQDRIFYGYTF. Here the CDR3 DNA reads TGCGCCAGCAGCCAAGACAGGATCTTCTATGGCTACACCTTC.

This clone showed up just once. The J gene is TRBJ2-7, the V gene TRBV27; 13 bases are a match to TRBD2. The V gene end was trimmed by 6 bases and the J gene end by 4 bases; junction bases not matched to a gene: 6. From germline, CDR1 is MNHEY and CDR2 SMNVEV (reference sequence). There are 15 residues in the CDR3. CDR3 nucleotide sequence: TGTGCCAGCAGAGGACTAGCGGGAGTTCGGTACGAGCAGTACTTC. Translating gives CASRGLAGVRYEQYF.

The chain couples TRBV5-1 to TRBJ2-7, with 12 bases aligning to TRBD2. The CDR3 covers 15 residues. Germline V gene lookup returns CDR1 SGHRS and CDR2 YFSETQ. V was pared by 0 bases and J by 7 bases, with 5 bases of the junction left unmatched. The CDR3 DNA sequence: TGCGCCAGCAGCTTGGGACTAGCGGGAGAAAGTGAGCAGTACTTC. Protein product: CASSLGLAGESEQYF.

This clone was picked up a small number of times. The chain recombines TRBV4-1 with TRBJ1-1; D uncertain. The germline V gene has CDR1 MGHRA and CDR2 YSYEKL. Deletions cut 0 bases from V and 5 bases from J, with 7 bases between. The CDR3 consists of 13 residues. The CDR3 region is CASSQDLRTEAFF. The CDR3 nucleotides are TGCGCCAGCAGCCAAGATCTTAGGACTGAAGCTTTCTTT.

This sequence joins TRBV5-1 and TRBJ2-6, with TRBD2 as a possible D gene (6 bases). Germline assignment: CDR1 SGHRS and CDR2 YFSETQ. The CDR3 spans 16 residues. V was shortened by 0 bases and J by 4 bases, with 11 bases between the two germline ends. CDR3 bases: TGCGCCAGCAGCTTGGGATCGGGAGAAGGGGCCAACGTCCTGACTTTC. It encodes CASSLGSGEGANVLTF.